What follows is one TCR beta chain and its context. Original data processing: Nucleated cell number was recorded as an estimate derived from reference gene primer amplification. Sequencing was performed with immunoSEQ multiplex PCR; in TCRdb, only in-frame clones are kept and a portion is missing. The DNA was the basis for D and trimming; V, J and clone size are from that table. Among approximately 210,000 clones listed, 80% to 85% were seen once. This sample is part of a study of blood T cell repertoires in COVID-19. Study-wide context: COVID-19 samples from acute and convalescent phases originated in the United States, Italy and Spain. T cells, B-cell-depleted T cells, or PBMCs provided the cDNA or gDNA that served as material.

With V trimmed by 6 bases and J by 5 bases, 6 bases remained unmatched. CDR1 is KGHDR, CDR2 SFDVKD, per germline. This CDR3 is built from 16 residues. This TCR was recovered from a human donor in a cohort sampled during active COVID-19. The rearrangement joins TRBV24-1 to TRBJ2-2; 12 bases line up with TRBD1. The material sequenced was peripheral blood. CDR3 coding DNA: TGTGCCACCAGTCGAGGGACAGGGGGCGCGACCGGGGAGCTGTTTTTT. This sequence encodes CATSRGTGGATGELFF.